The clone carrying this TCR beta chain was picked up one time. The data derive from a study of blood T cell repertoires in COVID-19. Study-wide background: Samples taken during acute and convalescent COVID-19 were collected in the United States, Italy and Spain. Nucleic acid was either cDNA or gDNA, and it came from T cells, B-cell-depleted T cells, or PBMCs.

In the original workflow: Quantification of nucleated cells was approximated via reference gene primer amplification. TCRdb's copy holds only in-frame clones and misses some; the assay was immunoSEQ multiplex PCR. Clonal size and the V and J genes are those of that table, whereas D and trimming came from the DNA. The sample lists 190,000 or so clones, about 83% occurring once. The receptor was isolated from a woman aged 18-29 years who had recovered from COVID-19. Sequences were obtained from peripheral blood.

The chain's CDR3 is CASSSLSGTSGANVLTF. For the CDR3, the DNA is TGTGCCAGCAGCTCTCTAAGCGGGACGTCTGGGGCCAACGTCCTGACTTTC. The V call is TRBV7-9, the J call TRBJ2-6; 7 nucleotides line up with TRBD2. Trimming at V came to 4 bases and at J to 1 base, leaving 7 bases not matched to a gene. This CDR3 has 17 amino acids. The V gene's germline CDR1 is SEHNR and CDR2 FQNEAQ (reference sequence).